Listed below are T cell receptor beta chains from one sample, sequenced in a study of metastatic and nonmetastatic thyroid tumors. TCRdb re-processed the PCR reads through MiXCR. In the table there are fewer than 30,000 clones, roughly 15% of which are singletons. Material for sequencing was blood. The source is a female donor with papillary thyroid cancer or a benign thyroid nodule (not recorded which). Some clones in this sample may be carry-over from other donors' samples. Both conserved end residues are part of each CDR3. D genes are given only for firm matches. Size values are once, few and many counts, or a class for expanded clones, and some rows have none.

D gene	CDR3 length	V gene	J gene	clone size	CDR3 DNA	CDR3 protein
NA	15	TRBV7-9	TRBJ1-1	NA	TGTGCCAGCAGCTTAGTTAGGGGCGCGAACACTGAAGCTTTCTTT	CASSLVRGANTEAFF
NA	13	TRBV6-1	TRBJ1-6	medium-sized	TGTGCCAGCAGTGGGTGGGAGGTTTCACCCCTCCACTTT	CASSGWEVSPLHF
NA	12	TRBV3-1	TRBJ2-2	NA	TGTGCCAGCAGCTACAGCGGCGGGGAGCTGTTTTTT	CASSYSGGELFF
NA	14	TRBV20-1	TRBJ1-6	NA	TGCAGTGCTAGAGTGGGGGGGGTCGGTTCACCCCTCCACTTT	CSARVGGVGSPLHF
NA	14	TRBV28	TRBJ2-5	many	TGTGCCAGCAGTTTTTTGACGGCTCAAGAGACCCAGTACTTC	CASSFLTAQETQYF
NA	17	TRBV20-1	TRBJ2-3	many	TGCAGTGCTAGGTTTGAGGGGAGTAGCGGCCGCACAGATACGCAGTATTTT	CSARFEGSSGRTDTQYF
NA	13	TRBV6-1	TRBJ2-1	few	TGTGCCAGCAGTGAGGGGAACTACAATGAGCAGTTCTTC	CASSEGNYNEQFF
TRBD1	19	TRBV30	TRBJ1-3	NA	TGTGCCAGTAGCATGGCGGGACAGGGGGCAGGATTTTCTGGAAACACCATATATTTT	CASSMAGQGAGFSGNTIYF
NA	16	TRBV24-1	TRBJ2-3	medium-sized	TGTGCCACCAGTGACCAAGGACGAGTCAGCACAGATACGCAGTATTTT	CATSDQGRVSTDTQYF
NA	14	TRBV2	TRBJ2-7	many	TGTGCCAGCAGTGGGGGCAGGGTTGCCTACGAGCAGTACTTC	CASSGGRVAYEQYF
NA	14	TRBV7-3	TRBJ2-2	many	TGTGCCAGCAGCTCCGGACAGAACACCGGGGAGCTGTTTTTT	CASSSGQNTGELFF
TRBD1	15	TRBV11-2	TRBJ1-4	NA	TGTGCCAGCAGCTCTGACAGGGACACTAATGAAAACCTGTTTTTT	CASSSDRDTNENLFF
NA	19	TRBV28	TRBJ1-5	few	TGTGCCAGCAGCACCAGGGAAAGGGGATGGGGTTATAGCAATCAGCCCCAGCATTTT	CASSTRERGWGYSNQPQHF
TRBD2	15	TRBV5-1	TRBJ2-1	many	TGCGCCAGCAGCCTTCTAGCGGGGACCTACAATGAGCAGTTCTTC	CASSLLAGTYNEQFF
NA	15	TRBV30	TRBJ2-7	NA	TGTGCCTGGAGTGTCAACGCAGGGAGCTCCTACGAGCAGTACTTC	CAWSVNAGSSYEQYF
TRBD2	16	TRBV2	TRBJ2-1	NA	TGTGCCAGCACCCGACCGGGACTAGTTATTATCGATGAGCAGTTCTTC	CASTRPGLVIIDEQFF
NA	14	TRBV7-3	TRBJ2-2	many	TGTGCCAGCAGCCCGACTATGGACCCCGGGGAGCTGTTTTTT	CASSPTMDPGELFF
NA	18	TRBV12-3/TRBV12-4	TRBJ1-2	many	TGTGCCAGCAGTTTCCAAGGGGAGATGGATTTCGTCGGCTATGGCTACACCTTC	CASSFQGEMDFVGYGYTF
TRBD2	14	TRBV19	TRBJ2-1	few	TGTGCCAGTAGCTCTAGCGGAACAAACAATGAGCAGTTCTTC	CASSSSGTNNEQFF
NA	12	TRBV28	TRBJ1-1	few	TGTGCCAGCAGTTTAGGGTCCACTGAAGCTTTCTTT	CASSLGSTEAFF
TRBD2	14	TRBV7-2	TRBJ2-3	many	TGTGCCAGCAGCGCGACTAGCGGCACAGATACGCAGTATTTT	CASSATSGTDTQYF
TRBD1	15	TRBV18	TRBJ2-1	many	TGTGCCAGCTCCCCGGGACAGGGATTTTACAATGAGCAGTTCTTC	CASSPGQGFYNEQFF
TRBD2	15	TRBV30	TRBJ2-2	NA	TGTGCCTGGAGCAGGACTAGCGGGAACACCGGGGAGCTGTTTTTT	CAWSRTSGNTGELFF
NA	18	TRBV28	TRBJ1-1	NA	TGTGCCAGCAGTTTTCCTGCACTCGGCCGGGCAGGGAGGACTGAAGCTTTCTTT	CASSFPALGRAGRTEAFF
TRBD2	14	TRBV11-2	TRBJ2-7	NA	TGTGCCAGCAGCTTAGAGCGGGAGGCCTACGAGCAGTACTTC	CASSLEREAYEQYF
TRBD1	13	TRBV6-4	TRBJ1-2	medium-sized	TGTGCCAGCAGTGGCCAGGGGGTCGTTGGCTACACCTTC	CASSGQGVVGYTF